A few counts support the clone carrying this TCR beta chain. The antigen is unknown. This CDR3 has 15 amino acids. The V gene's germline CDR1 is DFQATT and CDR2 SNEGSKA (reference sequence). V lost 4 bases, J lost 2 bases, and 10 bases stayed unmatched. The sample belongs to a study of post-analysis software for immune sequencing data. Looking at the study overall: Courses of disease covered relapsing-remitting, secondary progressive and progressive-relapsing multiple sclerosis. Study-wide results and limits: TRBV segments more frequent in patients than in controls numbered five and included TRBV5-6, TRBV5-1 and TRBV20-1. Samples from a shared batch, those prepared together, strongly co-clustered by F measure. In multiple sclerosis, normalized Chao1 diversity was significantly below that of controls.

Researchers reported that TCR beta cDNA libraries carried unique molecular identifiers. Between about 0.85 and 11 million T cells gave rise to some 450,000 cDNA molecules. From the PCR reads, TCRdb called clonotypes with MiXCR, one entry per CDR3 protein. The sample carries 150,000 to 200,000 distinct CDR3 sequences, roughly 30% recorded once. The chain links TRBV20-1 to TRBJ2-7; TRBD2 aligns across 8 bases. This TCR derives from a girl aged 10 to 17 with multiple sclerosis. The sequencing input was blood. The CDR3 nucleotides read TGCAGTGCTAAGGGAATGACTAGCGAAGCCTACGAGCAGTACTTC. It yields the protein CSAKGMTSEAYEQYF.